Below are 22 T cell receptor beta chains sequenced from a single sample in a study of T cells in Graves' hyperthyroidism and ophthalmopathy. Amplified TCR beta CDR3 regions came from RNA transcripts. In the first-round RT-PCR of the TCR CDR3, the HTBI primer set was used. TCRdb reprocessed the multiplex PCR reads with MiXCR, giving one entry per CDR3 protein. The sample holds hundreds of thousands of distinct CDR3 sequences, about 17% seen once. The sequencing sample was made of blood. These receptors all come from a woman aged 18 to 35 with Graves' ophthalmopathy.

The V and J genes are TRBV5-4 and TRBJ2-3, with 7 bases lining up with TRBD2. The CDR3 loop spans 16 amino acids. Unmatched junction bases numbered 7, after V lost 0 bases and J lost 3 bases. Germline assignment: CDR1 SGHNT and CDR2 YYREEE (reference sequence). The CDR3 reads CASSLVPGGGTDTQYF. Written as DNA, the CDR3 is TGTGCCAGCAGCTTGGTGCCGGGAGGAGGGACAGATACGCAGTATTTT.

This clonotype has at least ten counts. The V gene is TRBV20-1, the J gene TRBJ1-2; D ambiguous. The CDR3 loop spans 13 amino acids. Trimming stripped 5 bases from V and 4 bases from J, with 14 bases between. CDR1 and CDR2 (germline): DFQATT, SNEGSKA (reference sequence). The CDR3 loop is CSAAPIESYGYTF. The CDR3 coding sequence is TGCAGTGCTGCCCCGATAGAGAGCTATGGCTACACCTTC.

The table lists this clonotype with many counts. This chain links TRBV10-3 with TRBJ2-2, with 8 bases fitting TRBD2. Trimming at V came to 6 bases and at J to 4 bases, leaving 10 bases not matched to a gene. The CDR3 loop spans 16 amino acids. Germline V gene lookup returns CDR1 ENHRY and CDR2 SYGVKD. The CDR3 loop is CAISHTSGESTGELFF. In nucleotides, the CDR3 is TGTGCCATCAGCCATACTAGCGGCGAGAGCACCGGGGAGCTGTTTTTT.

This clonotype was seen ten or more times. This rearrangement joins TRBV4-3 to TRBJ2-7, with D unclear. V was trimmed by 0 bases and J by 2 bases, leaving 11 bases between them. Looked up from germline, CDR1 is LGHNA and CDR2 is YSLEER. The CDR3 length is 15 residues. As DNA, the CDR3 is TGCGCCAGCAGCCAAGATCATGGGCCCACCTACGAGCAGTACTTC. This encodes CASSQDHGPTYEQYF.

V gene TRBV2 combines with J gene TRBJ1-6; TRBD1 matches 8 bases. Germline trimming cut 8 bases from V and 5 bases from J; bases unmatched to any gene: 11. This CDR3 comprises 16 residues. The germline V gene encodes CDR1 SNHLY and CDR2 FYNNEI. Written as DNA, the CDR3 is TGTGCCAGCCATCTTCCGGACAGGGCAAATAATTCACCCCTCCACTTT. Protein product: CASHLPDRANNSPLHF.

This clonotype was seen ten or more times. The rearrangement joins TRBV20-1 to TRBJ2-2, with 8 bases identical to TRBD2. CDR3 length: 13 amino acids. The V gene end was trimmed by 5 bases and the J gene end by 4 bases; junction bases not matched to a gene: 3. Germline V gene data show CDR1 as DFQATT and CDR2 as SNEGSKA (reference sequence). CDR3 DNA sequence: TGCAGTGCTCGCACTAGCGGCACCGGGGAGCTGTTTTTT. Translating gives CSARTSGTGELFF.

This sequence joins TRBV11-2 and TRBJ2-1, with 9 bases aligning to TRBD1. CDR1 SGHAT and CDR2 FQNNGV come from the germline V gene. V lost 4 bases, J lost 9 bases, and 7 bases stayed unmatched. This CDR3 contains 14 residues. The CDR3 here is CASSSGQGQGEQFF. The CDR3 region has the DNA TGTGCCAGCAGCTCGGGACAGGGCCAGGGTGAGCAGTTCTTC.

This clonotype was counted ten times or more. The chain couples TRBV19 to TRBJ2-3; TRBD2 might be the D (7 bases). Trimming took 4 bases from V and 2 from J, leaving 16 bases between them. This CDR3 has 16 residues. From germline, CDR1 is LNHDA and CDR2 SQIVND (reference sequence). CDR3 DNA sequence: TGTGCCAGTAGTAGCTACGCGGGGGCAATCACAGATACGCAGTATTTT. This encodes CASSSYAGAITDTQYF.

There are a few counts of this clonotype. CDR3 region: CATSRDFSTYGYTF. The CDR3 DNA reads as TGTGCCACCAGCAGAGATTTCAGTACCTATGGCTACACCTTC. The rearrangement links TRBV15 to TRBJ1-2, with D hard to call. The ends were cut back, 0 bases at V and 4 bases at J, with 9 bases in the middle. This CDR3 is 14 amino acids long. Germline values: CDR1 LNHNV, CDR2 YYDKDF (reference sequence).

This clonotype was seen a few times. V is TRBV5-4 and J is TRBJ1-2, with D unresolved. This CDR3 contains 14 residues. The germline CDR1 and CDR2 sequences are SGHNT and YYREEE (reference sequence). The V and J ends lost 1 base and 3 bases respectively, with 10 bases between them. DNA for the CDR3: TGTGCCAGCAGCTTGATGGGCGGGGACTATGGCTACACCTTC. Translated: CASSLMGGDYGYTF.

This clonotype came up many times. J is TRBJ2-1 and V is TRBV29-1, with D possibly being TRBD2 (5 bases). Trimming cost V 6 bases and J 2 bases, with 11 bases left between them. The CDR3 loop spans 13 amino acids. CDR1 is SQVTM and CDR2 is ANQGSEA in the germline V gene. The DNA for the CDR3 is TGCAGCGTGGCGGGCGTCGCCTACAATGAGCAGTTCTTC. It codes for CSVAGVAYNEQFF.

Ten or more counts support this clonotype. V is TRBV30 and J is TRBJ2-7; D not certain. Germline CDR1 GTSNPN, CDR2 SVGIG (reference sequence). CDR3 size: 12 residues. V lost 2 bases to trimming and J lost 2 bases, with 7 bases between them. CDR3 sequence (DNA): TGTGCCTGGAGTACAGTAACCTACGAGCAGTACTTC. It yields the protein CAWSTVTYEQYF. Complete variable domain (other parts from reference TRBV30 and TRBJ2-7): SQTIHQWPATLVQPVGSPLSLECTVEGTSNPNLYWYRQAAGRGLQLLFYSVGIGQISSEVPQNLSASRPQDRQFILSSKKLLLSDSGFYLCAWSTVTYEQYFGPGTRLTVT.

V and J are TRBV20-1 and TRBJ2-5; TRBD1 agrees at 9 bases. Germline CDR1 and CDR2: DFQATT and SNEGSKA (reference sequence). This CDR3 contains 14 residues. Losses at the gene ends were 4 bases for V and 5 bases for J; bases not matched to a gene: 8. CDR3 DNA: TGCAGTGCTACATCGAACAGGGGGCGGGAGACCCAGTACTTC. Protein sequence: CSATSNRGRETQYF.

This clonotype has at least ten counts. The rearrangement links TRBV28 to TRBJ2-3; D might be TRBD2 (6 bases). The CDR3 totals 14 residues. CDR1 is MDHEN, CDR2 SYDVKM, per germline. The ends were cut back, 6 bases at V and 4 bases at J, with 14 bases in the middle. CDR3 sequence: CASSPGLEPDTQYF. The CDR3, as DNA: TGTGCCAGCAGCCCGGGACTCGAGCCAGATACGCAGTATTTT.

The sample holds many counts of this clonotype. The V and J genes are TRBV6-1 and TRBJ1-2; 8 bases align to TRBD1. The CDR3 length is 15 residues. Trimming cost V 1 base and J 3 bases; bases outside gene matches: 4. Germline CDR1 and CDR2: MNHNS and SASEGT. The DNA of the CDR3 is TGTGCCAGCAGTGAAGGTACAGGGGGATACTATGGCTACACCTTC. Its protein product is CASSEGTGGYYGYTF.

This clonotype was seen a few times. V is TRBV7-2 and J is TRBJ2-2, with 9 bases lining up with TRBD2. V dropped 0 bases and J dropped 6; count of bases not matched to a gene: 8. From germline, CDR1 is SGHTA and CDR2 FQGNSA. This CDR3 is 17 amino acids long. The chain's CDR3 is CASSLALGGGASGELFF. The CDR3 DNA follows: TGTGCCAGCAGCTTAGCCCTTGGCGGGGGGGCCTCCGGGGAGCTGTTTTTT. Using reference TRBV7-2 and TRBJ2-2 for the parts outside the CDR3, the full variable domain is GAGVSQSPSNKVTEKGKDVELRCDPISGHTALYWYRQSLGQGLEFLIYFQGNSAPDKSGLPSDRFSAERTGGSVSTLTIQRTQQEDSAVYLCASSLALGGGASGELFFGEGSRLTVL.

In this sample, this clonotype turned up many times. V and J are TRBV6-1 and TRBJ2-7; TRBD2 aligns across 12 bases. Germline values: CDR1 MNHNS, CDR2 SASEGT. The V and J ends lost 5 bases and 2 bases, in that order; junction bases with no gene match: 1. This CDR3 region has 14 residues. CDR3 loop: CASSRTSGAYEQYF. The CDR3 bases are TGTGCCAGCAGTCGGACTAGCGGGGCCTACGAGCAGTACTTC.

Ten or more counts support this clonotype. The chain carries TRBV28 and TRBJ1-2; D is possibly TRBD1 (6 bases). CDR1 and CDR2 (germline): MDHEN, SYDVKM. Trimming stripped 3 bases from V and 3 bases from J, with 14 bases between. The CDR3 extends over 15 amino acids. In DNA form, the CDR3 reads TGTGCCAGCAGTTTGATCGGGGAGGGGGACTATGGCTACACCTTC. Protein sequence: CASSLIGEGDYGYTF.

V usage is TRBV12-3 or TRBV12-4 and J usage is TRBJ1-4, with 8 bases fitting TRBD1. There are 15 residues in the CDR3. V lost 4 bases to trimming and J lost 8 bases; unmatched junction nucleotides: 9. The CDR3 loop reads CASSYLTGAGEKLFF. CDR3 in DNA: TGTGCCAGCAGTTACCTGACAGGGGCCGGGGAAAAACTGTTTTTT.

The table lists this clonotype with many counts. V and J are TRBV7-9 and TRBJ2-5, with 7 nucleotides matching TRBD1. In germline, CDR1 is SEHNR, CDR2 FQNEAQ (reference sequence). The V and J ends lost 6 bases and 1 base, in that order; junction bases with no gene match: 8. This CDR3 contains 15 residues. The CDR3 spells CASSYRQGVQETQYF. CDR3 coding DNA: TGTGCCAGCAGTTACAGACAGGGTGTCCAAGAGACCCAGTACTTC.

This clonotype appeared many times. The chain couples TRBV7-9 to TRBJ1-4; 7 bases map to TRBD1. The CDR3 consists of 15 residues. J was trimmed by 5 bases and V by 1 base; bases with no gene match: 4. Germline CDR1 SEHNR, CDR2 FQNEAQ (reference sequence). The CDR3 sequence: CASSLGLTGNEKLFF. Here the CDR3 DNA reads TGTGCCAGCAGCTTAGGTCTGACAGGGAATGAAAAACTGTTTTTT.

This clonotype was observed many times. This CDR3 is CASSFDRELYEQYF. The CDR3 nucleotides read TGCGCCAGCAGCTTTGATCGGGAACTATACGAGCAGTACTTC. The chain uses TRBV5-1 and TRBJ2-7; D possibly corresponds to TRBD2 (5 bases). The ends were cut back, 2 bases at V and 4 bases at J, with 13 bases in the middle. This CDR3 spans 14 amino acids. From germline, CDR1 is SGHRS and CDR2 YFSETQ.